A selection of T cell receptor beta chains follows, all from one sample in a study of cytomegalovirus exposure and HLA in healthy donors. Repertoires were generated with immunoSEQ multiplex PCR, while TCRdb's copy carries only in-frame clones and drops some. The sample yields about 210,000 clones, more than 75% seen once. The source material was PBMCs. All receptors derive from a woman aged 25 to 45 in good health and CMV-seropositive. Each CDR3 is given with its conserved first and last residue. A D gene is named only where the DNA matches it firmly. Not all rows give a size; the values are once, few, many and, for expanded clones, a class.

TRBJ1-1 | - | TRBV29-1 | - | TGCAGCGCTCCGGAGATGAACACTGAAGCTTTCTTT | CSAPEMNTEAFF
TRBJ1-2 | - | TRBV9 | - | TGTGCCAGCAGCATCAAACAGGGACGCGACTATGGCTACACCTTC | CASSIKQGRDYGYTF
TRBJ1-4 | - | TRBV28 | - | TGTGCCAGCAGTTCCCCAGGGGTATATGAAAAACTGTTTTTT | CASSSPGVYEKLFF
TRBJ2-7 | - | TRBV14 | - | TGTGCCAGCAGCCTTAATGCCTACGAGCAGTACTTC | CASSLNAYEQYF
TRBJ2-1 | - | TRBV6-1 | - | TGTGCCAGCAGTGAAGCGATAGAACTCAATGAGCAGTTCTTC | CASSEAIELNEQFF
TRBJ1-1 | - | TRBV28 | few | TGTGCCAGCAGTTCGGGGGGGTTTAGAGCTTTCTTT | CASSSGGFRAFF
TRBJ1-1 | - | TRBV20-1 | - | TGCAGTGCTGTCAGAAACACTGAAGCTTTCTTT | CSAVRNTEAFF
TRBJ2-5 | TRBD1 | TRBV27 | - | TGTGCCAGCAGTGAGACAGGGGAGGAGGAGACCCAGTACTTC | CASSETGEEETQYF
TRBJ2-1 | - | TRBV5-1 | once | TGCGCCAGCAGCCTTACAGGGTTTCCCTACAATGAGCAGTTCTTC | CASSLTGFPYNEQFF
TRBJ2-1 | - | TRBV7-2 | - | TGTGCCACCGGAGGGAACTCCTACAATGAGCAGTTCTTC | CATGGNSYNEQFF
TRBJ2-3 | TRBD2 | TRBV10-3 | - | TGTGCCATCAGTGAGTCCAGGGAGGGAACAGATACGCAGTATTTT | CAISESREGTDTQYF
TRBJ1-4 | TRBD1 | TRBV5-1 | - | TGCGCCAGCAGCTTGGCGGGGACAGGGGAGAATGAAAAACTGTTTTTT | CASSLAGTGENEKLFF
TRBJ2-3 | - | TRBV7-2 | few | TGTGCCAGCAGCCCGGGGTGGGGGGTTGCAGATACGCAGTATTTT | CASSPGWGVADTQYF
TRBJ2-2 | TRBD2 | TRBV27 | - | TGTGCCAGCAGTCCCCCGGGACTAGCTGTCCCTCGGACCGGGGAGCTGTTTTTT | CASSPPGLAVPRTGELFF
TRBJ2-5 | TRBD2 | TRBV5-5 | once | TGTGCCAGCAGCCAGCCCAGCGCGGGGGTGGACGGGGAGACCCAGTACTTC | CASSQPSAGVDGETQYF
TRBJ1-1 | - | TRBV19 | - | TGTGCCAGTAGTATGATGGGGGGCACTGAAGCTTTCTTT | CASSMMGGTEAFF
TRBJ1-2 | TRBD1 | TRBV9 | - | TGTGCCAGCAGCCCTAGAGACAGGGGGTATGGCTACACCTTC | CASSPRDRGYGYTF
TRBJ2-5 | - | TRBV11-3 | few | TGTGCCAGCAGCTTAGATCGGGAAGAGACCCAGTACTTC | CASSLDREETQYF
TRBJ2-5 | - | TRBV10-3 | - | TGTGCCATCAGTAAAATAGCGGAAGAGACCCAGTACTTC | CAISKIAEETQYF
TRBJ2-3 | TRBD2 | TRBV30 | - | TGTGCCTGGAGTTTGCGGGGGGGCTATGGAGATACGCAGTATTTT | CAWSLRGGYGDTQYF
TRBJ1-3 | - | TRBV18 | few | TGTGCCAGCTCACCACGCCACAGGGAGTATGCTGGAAACACCATATATTTT | CASSPRHREYAGNTIYF
TRBJ1-2 | TRBD1 | TRBV7-6 | - | TGTGCCAGCAGCTTAAACAGGGGGGACTATGGCTACACCTTC | CASSLNRGDYGYTF
TRBJ1-1 | - | TRBV30 | - | TGTGCCTGGAGTGTCTTTGGATACATCCCTAGCACTGAAGCTTTCTTT | CAWSVFGYIPSTEAFF
TRBJ1-1 | TRBD1 | TRBV19 | - | TGTGCCACGGGACAGGGTTTTGAAGCTTTCTTT | CATGQGFEAFF
TRBJ2-1 | - | TRBV12-2 | - | TGTGCAAGTCGCCCGTACAGGGGATACAATGAGCAGTTCTTC | CASRPYRGYNEQFF
TRBJ1-2 | TRBD1 | TRBV9 | - | TGTGCCAGCAGCGACGGACAGGGCCAACTCTATGGCTACACCTTC | CASSDGQGQLYGYTF
TRBJ2-3 | TRBD2 | TRBV7-2 | - | TGTGCCAGCAGCTCGGGACTAGCGGGGGGGCCTGCAGATACGCAGTATTTT | CASSSGLAGGPADTQYF
TRBJ1-1 | TRBD1 | TRBV6-1 | few | TGCAAGACCGGGCTCCAGGGGGCGAACACTGAAGCTTTCTTT | CKTGLQGANTEAFF
TRBJ2-1 | TRBD2 | TRBV5-6 | - | TGTGCCAGCAGCTTGGGGGTAGCGGGGGGTAACAATGAGCAGTTCTTC | CASSLGVAGGNNEQFF
TRBJ1-2 | TRBD1 | TRBV28 | - | TGTGCCAGCAGTGCCCGGACAGGGGATGGCTACACCTTC | CASSARTGDGYTF
TRBJ1-5 | - | TRBV6-1 | - | TGTGCCAGCAGTGATGGAGGGAATCAGCCCCAGCATTTT | CASSDGGNQPQHF
TRBJ2-5 | - | TRBV5-1 | - | TGCGCCAGCAGCTTGGCCTTTCAGGGCGTGGGAGAGACCCAGTACTTC | CASSLAFQGVGETQYF
TRBJ2-5 | TRBD2 | TRBV9 | once | TGTGCCAGCAGCGTAGGGTGGGGAGGGCAAGAGACCCAGTACTTC | CASSVGWGGQETQYF
TRBJ2-5 | - | TRBV5-6 | - | TGTGCCAGCAGCCGACTACAGGGTTTGCAAGAGACCCAGTACTTC | CASSRLQGLQETQYF
TRBJ1-1 | - | TRBV5-4 | few | TGTGCCAGCAGCTCAACGGGGACACCGAACACTGAAGCTTTCTTT | CASSSTGTPNTEAFF
TRBJ2-3 | - | TRBV18 | - | TGTGCCAGCTCACCGTCTCAGATACTACTCAGCACAGATACGCAGTATTTT | CASSPSQILLSTDTQYF
TRBJ1-2 | - | TRBV5-1 | - | TGCGCCAGCAGCTTGGACACCTATGGCTACACCTTC | CASSLDTYGYTF
TRBJ1-1 | TRBD1 | TRBV5-1 | - | TGCGCCAGCAGCCCGGGAGCAGGGGGCCGCGATATGAACACTGAAGCTTTCTTT | CASSPGAGGRDMNTEAFF
TRBJ2-1 | - | TRBV7-9 | - | TGTGCCAGCAGCTTAGTAAGGGGCCCCTACAATGAGCAGTTCTTC | CASSLVRGPYNEQFF
TRBJ2-3 | TRBD2 | TRBV30 | - | TGTGCCTGGAGCCTAGCGGGGTCCGGGAATACGCAGTATTTT | CAWSLAGSGNTQYF
TRBJ2-1 | TRBD1 | TRBV2 | - | TGTGCCAGCCGGCGGGACAGGGCCAATGAGCAGTTCTTC | CASRRDRANEQFF
TRBJ2-1 | - | TRBV5-4 | - | TGTGCCAGCAGTACTTCCTCCTACAATGAGCAGTTCTTC | CASSTSSYNEQFF
TRBJ1-4 | TRBD1 | TRBV4-1 | - | TGCGCCAGCAGCCGGGGGACAGGGGCAACTAATGAAAAACTGTTTTTT | CASSRGTGATNEKLFF
TRBJ2-3 | TRBD2 | TRBV7-9 | - | TGTGCCGGGACTAGCGGGGGGTACACAGATACGCAGTATTTT | CAGTSGGYTDTQYF
TRBJ2-5 | TRBD2 | TRBV30 | - | TGTGCCTGGAGTGTGGGAGGGGTGCAGACCCAGTACTTC | CAWSVGGVQTQYF
TRBJ1-2 | TRBD1 | TRBV5-4 | - | TGTGCCAGCAGCTCTTGGGGACAGGGGAACTATGGCTACACCTTC | CASSSWGQGNYGYTF
TRBJ2-3 | - | TRBV7-2 | - | TGTGCCAGCAGGTCGACAGGTAGCACAGATACGCAGTATTTT | CASRSTGSTDTQYF
TRBJ2-6 | TRBD1 | TRBV4-1 | - | TGCGCCAGCAGCCAGGACAGGGGCCCGGGGGCCAACGTCCTGACTTTC | CASSQDRGPGANVLTF
TRBJ2-7 | TRBD2 | TRBV2 | few | TGTGCCAGCAGTCGGGCCTTTAGCGGGGGCGCCTACGAGCAGTACTTC | CASSRAFSGGAYEQYF
TRBJ2-1 | - | TRBV28 | - | TGTGCCAGCACATCAGACCGGGGAGCCTACAATGAGCAGTTCTTC | CASTSDRGAYNEQFF
TRBJ2-2 | - | TRBV6-5 | - | TGTGCCAGCAGTCTGGACAGCCCCACCGGGGAGCTGTTTTTT | CASSLDSPTGELFF
TRBJ1-1 | - | TRBV7-2 | - | TGTGCCAGCAGCTTAGCCTCGGGGGACACTGAAGCTTTCTTT | CASSLASGDTEAFF
TRBJ2-5 | - | TRBV28 | - | TGTGCCAGCAGTCAGGGGCGCTGGGAGACCCAGTACTTC | CASSQGRWETQYF
TRBJ1-3 | - | TRBV4-1 | - | TGCGCCAGCAGCCTAAGCGGGGGTCCTGGAAACACCATATATTTT | CASSLSGGPGNTIYF
TRBJ2-1 | - | TRBV9 | - | TGTGCCAGCAACAACCTGGGGGGTTTCCAGTTCTTC | CASNNLGGFQFF